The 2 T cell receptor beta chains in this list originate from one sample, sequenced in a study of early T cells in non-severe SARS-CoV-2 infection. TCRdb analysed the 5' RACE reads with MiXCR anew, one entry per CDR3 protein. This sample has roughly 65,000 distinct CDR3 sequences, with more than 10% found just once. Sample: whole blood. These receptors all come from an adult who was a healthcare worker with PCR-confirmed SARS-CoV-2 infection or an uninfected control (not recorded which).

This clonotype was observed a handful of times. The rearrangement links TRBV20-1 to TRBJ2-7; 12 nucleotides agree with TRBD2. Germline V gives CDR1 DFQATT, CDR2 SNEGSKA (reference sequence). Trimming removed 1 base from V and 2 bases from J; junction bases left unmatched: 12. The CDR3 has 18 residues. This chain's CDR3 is CSARAGAWTSGVAYEQYF. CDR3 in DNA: TGCAGTGCTAGAGCGGGGGCGTGGACTAGCGGGGTCGCCTACGAGCAGTACTTC.

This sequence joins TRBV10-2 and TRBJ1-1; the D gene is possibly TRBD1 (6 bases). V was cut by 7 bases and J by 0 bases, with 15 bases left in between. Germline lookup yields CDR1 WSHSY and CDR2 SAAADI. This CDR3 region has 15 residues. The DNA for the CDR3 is TGCGCCAGCAAGGCAGGGGAGAGAGTGAACACTGAAGCTTTCTTT. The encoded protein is CASKAGERVNTEAFF.